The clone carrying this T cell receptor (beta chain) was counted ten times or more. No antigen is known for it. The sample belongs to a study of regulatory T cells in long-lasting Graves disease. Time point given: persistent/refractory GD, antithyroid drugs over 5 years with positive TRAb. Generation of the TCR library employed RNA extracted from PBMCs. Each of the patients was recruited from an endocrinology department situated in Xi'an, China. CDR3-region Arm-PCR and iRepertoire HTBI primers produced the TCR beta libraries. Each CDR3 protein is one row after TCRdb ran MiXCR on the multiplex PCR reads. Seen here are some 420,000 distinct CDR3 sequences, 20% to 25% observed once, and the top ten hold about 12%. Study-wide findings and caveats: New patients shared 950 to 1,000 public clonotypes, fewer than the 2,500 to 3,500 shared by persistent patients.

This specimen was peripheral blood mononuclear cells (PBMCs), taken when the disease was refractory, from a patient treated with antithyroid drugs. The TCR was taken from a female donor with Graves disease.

The CDR3 bases are TGTGCCAGCAAAACAAACCAAGAGACCCAGTACTTC. This codes for CASKTNQETQYF. This chain uses TRBV2 with TRBJ2-5; D ambiguous. The V end was cut by 7 bases, the J end by 0 bases, with 6 bases between. The CDR3 sequence is 12 residues long. Germline values: CDR1 SNHLY, CDR2 FYNNEI.